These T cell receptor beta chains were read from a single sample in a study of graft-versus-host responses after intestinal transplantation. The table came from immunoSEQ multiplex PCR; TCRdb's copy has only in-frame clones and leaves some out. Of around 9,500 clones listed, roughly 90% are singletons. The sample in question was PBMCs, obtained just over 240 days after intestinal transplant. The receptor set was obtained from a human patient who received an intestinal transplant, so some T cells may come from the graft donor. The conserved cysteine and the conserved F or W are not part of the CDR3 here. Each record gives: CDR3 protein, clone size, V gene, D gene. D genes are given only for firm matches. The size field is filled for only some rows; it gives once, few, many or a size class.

ASSSGTSGAETQY | . | TRBV6-4 | TRBD2
TSSQDMTGRNSPNEKLF | . | TRBV1 | .
ASSLDTGSYGYT | . | TRBV5-1 | .
ASSHPPPAEAF | . | TRBV7-4 | .
SGGTALYGYT | few | TRBV29-1 | TRBD1
ASSIPRDRGFATNEKLF | few | TRBV19 | TRBD1
ASSSPLAGGYNEQF | . | TRBV5-1 | TRBD2
ASSQGRSGANVLT | . | TRBV4-2 | .
ASSWTGGTDTQY | once | TRBV2 | TRBD1
ASSPFGARSNEKLF | once | TRBV4-3 | .
ASSLGQGSPLH | . | TRBV27 | TRBD1
AWSVDRVGEAF | . | TRBV30 | TRBD1
ASSEALAGSSYEQY | . | TRBV6-1 | TRBD2
SPGLGRTDTQY | . | TRBV29-1 | TRBD2
ASSPSPRAYRKLF | . | TRBV7-2 | .
ASSQDRGFQPQH | . | TRBV4-2 | .
ASSSYGYT | . | TRBV6-1 | .
ASSQDPHILGWDREEYGYT | . | TRBV4-3 | TRBD1
ASTNRGPGTSGNTIY | . | TRBV28 | .
ASSPTGSYNEQF | . | TRBV4-1 | TRBD1
ASSLIDSRSGNTIY | . | TRBV5-1 | .
ASSEVVRVAYEQY | . | TRBV2 | .
ASSYGDYGYT | . | TRBV6-5 | .
ASSLVSSYEQY | . | TRBV5-1 | .
ASSSIGGEEGTDTQY | . | TRBV7-2 | .
ASSLVTSKQY | . | TRBV7-2 | TRBD2
ASSRLDTYEQY | . | TRBV21-1 | .
ASSLGGKGIYGYT | few | TRBV13 | .
ASSYSPKGRNTEAF | . | TRBV6-5 | .
ASSSLRGEETQY | few | TRBV7-2 | .
ASSQIRTRETQY | . | TRBV11-2 | .
ASSQVSSGGGVPGELF | few | TRBV4-1 | TRBD2
ASSFIRLAGPGEQF | . | TRBV7-2 | TRBD2
ASTSGGDTGELF | . | TRBV4-2 | TRBD2
ASSRTVNTGELF | . | TRBV2 | .
ASSSEGHMNTEAF | . | TRBV14 | .
VRLEVFQPQH | . | TRBV6-4 | .
ARGDGPATNEKLF | . | TRBV2 | .
ASSQGQGRGYT | few | TRBV14 | TRBD1
ASAEPNTEAF | . | TRBV9 | .
ASSGLAGGQETQY | . | TRBV6-1 | TRBD2
ASSDSTSGSEQY | . | TRBV6-4 | TRBD2
ASSQEHPPGVWGGYT | . | TRBV14 | .
ASSLLQGHQPQH | . | TRBV28 | .
ASSAQLAGSYNEQF | . | TRBV7-9 | TRBD2
ASSLTALYGYT | . | TRBV28 | .
ASSVGGTGELF | . | TRBV9 | .
ASSPGWGNQPQH | once | TRBV6-1 | .
ATSREVQWVAGYT | . | TRBV15 | .
ASSGNRGAYNEQF | . | TRBV10-2 | TRBD1
ASSLMDRGRSDTQY | . | TRBV18 | TRBD1
AWSDPPNSPLH | . | TRBV30 | .
ASSPTGDPWYGYT | . | TRBV28 | TRBD1
AWSRGLGSSGANVLT | . | TRBV30 | .
ASSLKQQGTHQPQH | . | TRBV11-1 | TRBD1